The 20 T cell receptor beta chains in this list originate from one sample, sequenced in a study of cytomegalovirus exposure and HLA in healthy donors. Clones were sequenced by immunoSEQ multiplex PCR, and TCRdb holds only the in-frame ones, with some missing. The repertoire holds 65,000 to 75,000 clones, with 90% to 95% as singletons. Material for sequencing was PBMCs. The receptors derive from a man between 18 and 35 years old in good health and CMV-seropositive.

V usage is TRBV10-2 and J usage is TRBJ2-7; 9 bases fit TRBD1. Germline assignment: CDR1 WSHSY and CDR2 SAAADI. The CDR3 loop spans 13 amino acids. Trimming took 7 bases from V and 3 from J; bases not matched to a gene: 4. The CDR3 nucleotides read TGCGCCAGCACCTCGGACAGGGGCTACGAGCAGTACTTC. It yields the protein CASTSDRGYEQYF.

J is TRBJ1-2 and V is TRBV4-2; D is ambiguous. This CDR3 comprises 14 residues. The germline V gene encodes CDR1 LGHNA and CDR2 YNFKEQ. V was trimmed by 1 base and J by 7 bases, leaving 13 bases between them. The CDR3 reads CASSQGEGIGGYTF. The CDR3 nucleotides are TGTGCCAGCAGCCAAGGGGAGGGAATCGGTGGCTACACCTTC.

The V call is TRBV7-3, the J call TRBJ2-2; 7 positions match TRBD2. Germline CDR1 and CDR2: SGHTA and FQGTGA. The CDR3 extends over 16 amino acids. V shed 1 base, J shed 1 base, and the junction held 3 bases outside the gene matches. Written as DNA, the CDR3 is TGTGCCAGCAGCTTAAGGGCTAGCGGGAACACCGGGGAGCTGTTTTTT. It specifies CASSLRASGNTGELFF. The complete variable domain, with remaining parts taken from reference TRBV7-3 and TRBJ2-2, reads GAGVSQTPSNKVTEKGKYVELRCDPISGHTALYWYRQSLGQGPEFLIYFQGTGAADDSGLPNDRFFAVRPEGSVSTLKIQRTERGDSAVYLCASSLRASGNTGELFFGEGSRLTVL.

This rearrangement joins TRBV7-8 to TRBJ1-1, with 7 nucleotides matching TRBD1. CDR3 length: 14 amino acids. V lost 2 bases, J lost 7 bases, and 7 bases stayed unmatched. Germline CDR1 is SGHVS and CDR2 is FQNEAQ. DNA of the CDR3: TGTGCCAGCAGCTTACCGGACAGGTCTTATGAAGCTTTCTTT. It encodes CASSLPDRSYEAFF.

This rearrangement joins TRBV30 to TRBJ1-2, with TRBD1 matching 10 bases. The V and J ends lost 2 bases and 6 bases, in that order; junction bases with no gene match: 3. Germline CDR1 is GTSNPN and CDR2 is SVGIG (reference sequence). This CDR3 has 13 amino acids. CDR3 nucleotide sequence: TGTGCCTGGAGTCGGACAGGGGGGGATGGCTACACCTTC. It codes for CAWSRTGGDGYTF. Filled out from reference TRBV30 and TRBJ1-2, the complete variable domain reads SQTIHQWPATLVQPVGSPLSLECTVEGTSNPNLYWYRQAAGRGLQLLFYSVGIGQISSEVPQNLSASRPQDRQFILSSKKLLLSDSGFYLCAWSRTGGDGYTFGSGTRLTVV.

The chain combines TRBV5-4 with TRBJ2-3, with TRBD2 matching over 8 bases. The V gene's germline CDR1 is SGHNT and CDR2 YYREEE (reference sequence). The CDR3 consists of 19 residues. After removal of 0 bases from V and 4 bases from J, the junction contained 16 bases not matched to a gene. Written as DNA, the CDR3 is TGTGCCAGCAGCTTGGACCTTCTCCCGAGCGGGAGAAGGTCAGATACGCAGTATTTT. This codes for CASSLDLLPSGRRSDTQYF.

The rearrangement links TRBV6-4 to TRBJ2-3; 12 positions agree with TRBD1. Germline V lookup: CDR1 MRHNA, CDR2 SNTAGT. CDR3 length: 16 residues. Trimming removed 3 bases from V and 1 base from J; junction bases left unmatched: 2. CDR3 sequence reads: CASSEGTGGGTDTQYF. The CDR3 bases are TGTGCCAGCAGTGAGGGGACAGGGGGCGGCACAGATACGCAGTATTTT.

The CDR3 sequence: CASSLGGTDTQYF. Written as DNA, the CDR3 is TGTGCCAGCAGCTTAGGCGGGACAGATACGCAGTATTTT. This sequence joins TRBV7-2 and TRBJ2-3; possibly TRBD2 for D (5 bases). Germline-derived CDR1 and CDR2 are SGHTA and FQGNSA. The CDR3 runs to 13 residues. Trimming cost V 1 base and J 3 bases, with 5 bases left between them.

The chain employs TRBV7-2 and TRBJ2-1; 11 bases agree with TRBD2. Trimming cost V 1 base and J 6 bases; bases outside gene matches: 5. The CDR3 runs 16 residues. Per germline, CDR1 SGHTA and CDR2 FQGNSA. CDR3 residues: CASSLVGSGRANEQFF. The CDR3 nucleotides are TGTGCCAGCAGCTTAGTGGGTAGCGGGAGGGCCAATGAGCAGTTCTTC.

The chain is built from TRBV11-1 and TRBJ2-7; D ambiguous. Germline CDR1 and CDR2: SGHAT and FQDESV (reference sequence). With 0 bases removed from V and 2 bases from J, the gap between germline ends came to 5 bases. The CDR3 sequence is 13 residues long. The CDR3 sequence is CASSLAPTYEQYF. The CDR3 nucleotides read TGTGCCAGCAGCTTAGCTCCTACCTACGAGCAGTACTTC. The full variable domain, with the rest looked up from reference TRBV11-1 and TRBJ2-7, is EAEVAQSPRYKITEKSQAVAFWCDPISGHATLYWYRQILGQGPELLVQFQDESVVDDSQLPKDRFSAERLKGVDSTLKIQPAELGDSAMYLCASSLAPTYEQYFGPGTRLTVT.

The chain employs TRBV7-9 and TRBJ1-5, with 7 bases that match TRBD1. Germline V gene data show CDR1 as SEHNR and CDR2 as FQNEAQ (reference sequence). V shed 5 bases and J 4 bases; nucleotides not matched to a gene: 8. There are 15 residues in the CDR3. This CDR3 is CASSAGQLGNQPQHF. In nucleotides, the CDR3 is TGTGCCAGCAGCGCGGGACAGCTTGGGAATCAGCCCCAGCATTTT.

This chain uses TRBV23-1 with TRBJ1-5; 9 bases fit TRBD1. Being an ORF, TRBV23-1 has a function that is uncertain. The CDR3 loop spans 20 amino acids. Trimming removed 8 bases from V and 2 bases from J; junction bases left unmatched: 22. CDR3 in DNA: TGCGCCAGCCCAACCTCCCGGGACAGGGCGGATCATGCGTGCAATCAGCCCCAGCATTTT. It yields the protein CASPTSRDRADHACNQPQHF.

The V call is TRBV7-9, the J call TRBJ2-5, with D possibly TRBD1 on 6 matching bases. CDR3 length equals 14 residues. Germline-derived CDR1 and CDR2 are SEHNR and FQNEAQ (reference sequence). Trimming shortened V by 8 bases and J by 2 bases, and 15 bases separated the two germline ends. This CDR3 reads CASGSQGIQETQYF. In DNA form, the CDR3 reads TGTGCCAGCGGAAGTCAGGGGATACAAGAGACCCAGTACTTC. The whole variable domain, filled in from reference TRBV7-9 and TRBJ2-5, reads DTGVSQNPRHKITKRGQNVTFRCDPISEHNRLYWYRQTLGQGPEFLTYFQNEAQLEKSRLLSDRFSAERPKGSFSTLEIQRTEQGDSAMYLCASGSQGIQETQYFGPGTRLLVL.

The chain recombines TRBV27 with TRBJ1-4; D remains ambiguous. The CDR3 is 15 residues long. Per the germline V gene, CDR1 is MNHEY and CDR2 is SMNVEV (reference sequence). With 2 bases removed from V and 8 bases from J, the gap between germline ends came to 15 bases. The CDR3 sequence is CASSLVLNRGEKLFF. In DNA, the CDR3 is TGTGCCAGCAGTTTAGTTCTTAACCGCGGGGAAAAACTGTTTTTT.

This chain connects TRBV19 to TRBJ2-2; D is unresolved. Trimming stripped 7 bases from V and 0 bases from J, with 9 bases between. The length of the CDR3 is 14 residues. Per germline, CDR1 LNHDA and CDR2 SQIVND (reference sequence). The chain's CDR3 is CASMNRANTGELFF. Written as DNA, the CDR3 is TGTGCCAGTATGAATCGGGCGAACACCGGGGAGCTGTTTTTT. Drawing the rest from reference TRBV19 and TRBJ2-2, the complete variable domain is DGGITQSPKYLFRKEGQNVTLSCEQNLNHDAMYWYRQDPGQGLRLIYYSQIVNDFQKGDIAEGYSVSREKKESFPLTVTSAQKNPTAFYLCASMNRANTGELFFGEGSRLTVL.

This clone has just one count. The rearrangement uses TRBV13 and TRBJ1-3; D is unresolved. CDR1 and CDR2 from the germline V gene are PRHDT and FYEKMQ (reference sequence). With 2 bases removed from V and 0 bases from J, the gap between germline ends came to 11 bases. The CDR3 consists of 16 residues. The CDR3 reads CASSLSAGISGNTIYF. The CDR3 coding sequence is TGTGCCAGCAGCTTATCGGCGGGGATCTCTGGAAACACCATATATTTT.

The rearrangement uses TRBV30 and TRBJ2-3; 8 nucleotides agree with TRBD2. Germline V gene data show CDR1 as GTSNPN and CDR2 as SVGIG (reference sequence). V was pared by 2 bases and J by 0 bases, with 1 base of the junction left unmatched. The CDR3 is made up of 14 amino acids. The CDR3 nucleotides read TGTGCCTGGAGTCGGGGGGGTAGCACAGATACGCAGTATTTT. Amino acids: CAWSRGGSTDTQYF.

This rearrangement joins TRBV6-5 to TRBJ1-1; D gene ambiguous. There are 13 residues in the CDR3. With 2 bases removed from V and 6 bases from J, the gap between germline ends came to 10 bases. Germline V gene data show CDR1 as MNHEY and CDR2 as SVGAGI. CDR3 loop: CASSYVKGAEAFF. CDR3 sequence (DNA): TGTGCCAGCAGTTACGTCAAGGGAGCTGAAGCTTTCTTT.

The chain couples TRBV13 to TRBJ1-5, with D possibly being TRBD1 (5 bases). V was pared by 3 bases and J by 4 bases, with 16 bases between. Per germline, CDR1 PRHDT and CDR2 FYEKMQ (reference sequence). The CDR3 runs to 16 residues. CDR3 region: CASSFRDFESNQPQHF. The CDR3 DNA follows: TGTGCCAGCAGCTTCAGGGATTTCGAGAGTAATCAGCCCCAGCATTTT.

Concerning this clone itself: Since no conserved phenylalanine or tryptophan closes the CDR3, a read error is the likely cause. It is unclear where the CDR3 begins or ends on the DNA, so no DNA is shown, and the CDR3 is as TCRdb lists it. The chain couples TRBV10-3 to TRBJ2-7; the D segment call TRBD1 is taken from the table without a DNA check. The germline gives CDR1 ENHRY, CDR2 SYGVKD. The CDR3 length equals 12 residues, ends included. The CDR3 protein is CAISEEGATPVL.